This T cell receptor beta chain was documented in a study of blood T cell repertoires in COVID-19. Germline CDR1 and CDR2: SEHNR and FQNEAQ (reference sequence). The CDR3 covers 15 residues. Trimming took 3 bases from V and 5 from J, leaving 15 bases between them. Repertoires were generated with immunoSEQ multiplex PCR, while TCRdb's copy carries only in-frame clones and drops some. The data hold 210,000 or so clones, with 88% observed a single time. The sequenced material came from peripheral blood. The chain joins TRBV7-9 to TRBJ2-3; maybe TRBD2 (5 bases). This TCR was recovered from a woman aged 60-75 years with acute or convalescent COVID-19. The CDR3: CASSLPGLMLDTQYF. The CDR3 DNA is TGTGCCAGCAGCTTGCCGGGGTTAATGTTAGATACGCAGTATTTT.